Included here is one T cell receptor (beta chain) sequence, with context. The antigen remains undetermined. The CDR3 sequence is 12 residues long. The V gene's germline CDR1 is SGHAT and CDR2 FQNNGV. The V end was cut by 6 bases, the J end by 8 bases, with 11 bases between. These data originate in a study of beta chain features in type 1 diabetes. Study-wide findings and caveats: In cDNA sequencing, cells with high TCR expression could be over-represented. Among all four CD4+ subsets, Type 1 diabetes patients had TCRB CDR3s that were moderately but significantly shorter.

Reverse transcribing all isolated RNA meant expressed TCRB transcripts were sequenced. This table comes from immunoSEQ multiplex PCR, and its TCRdb copy is limited to in-frame clones, with some not included. The sample comprises approximately 600,000 clones, roughly an eighth of which are singletons, and more than 0.09% rests with the top ten. Material: naive CD4+ T cells from blood. J is TRBJ2-1 and V is TRBV11-2; D remains ambiguous. This clonotype was sampled from a man aged 25 to 45 with type 1 diabetes. The CDR3 DNA sequence: TGTGCCAGCAGAGTTACCAGTCATGAGCAGTTCTTC. Encoded protein: CASRVTSHEQFF. Complete variable domain (other parts from reference TRBV11-2 and TRBJ2-1): EAGVAQSPRYKIIEKRQSVAFWCNPISGHATLYWYQQILGQGPKLLIQFQNNGVVDDSQLPKDRFSAERLKGVDSTLKIQPAKLEDSAVYLCASRVTSHEQFFGPGTRLTVL.